These T cell receptor beta chains were read from a single sample in a study of T cell responses to AZD1222 COVID-19 vaccine. Produced via immunoSEQ multiplex PCR; TCRdb's table is partial and in-frame only. The sample contains more than 140,000 clones, around 89% of which appear only once. Sequenced material: peripheral blood, taken on day 0 of MenACWY control vaccination. These TCRs come from an adult in good health. Both conserved end residues are part of each CDR3. Each record gives: J gene, D gene, V gene, clone size, CDR3 protein, CDR3 DNA. A D gene is named only where the DNA matches it firmly. Size is omitted from some rows. Given values are once, few, many or a class for expanded clones.

J: TRBJ2-2
D: .
V: TRBV11-3
size: .
CDR3: CASSLWIGGGNGELFF
DNA: TGTGCCAGCAGCTTATGGATTGGAGGGGGCAACGGGGAGCTGTTTTTT

J: TRBJ2-2
D: .
V: TRBV15
size: .
CDR3: CATSRPRKGASNTGELFF
DNA: TGTGCCACCAGCAGGCCCCGAAAGGGTGCCTCGAACACCGGGGAGCTGTTTTTT

J: TRBJ1-2
D: .
V: TRBV25-1
size: .
CDR3: CASSEGGAGEYVGGYTF
DNA: TGTGCCAGCAGTGAAGGGGGGGCAGGGGAGTATGTAGGGGGCTACACCTTC

J: TRBJ1-6
D: .
V: TRBV2
size: .
CDR3: CASSEPAGAGSPLHF
DNA: TGTGCCAGCAGTGAACCCGCAGGGGCTGGTTCACCCCTCCACTTT

J: TRBJ2-2
D: TRBD1
V: TRBV7-9
size: .
CDR3: CASLGTASTGELFF
DNA: TGTGCCAGCCTGGGGACAGCCTCAACCGGGGAGCTGTTTTTT

J: TRBJ1-2
D: TRBD1
V: TRBV6-6
size: once
CDR3: CASSLDREDGYTF
DNA: TGTGCCAGCAGCCTCGACAGGGAGGATGGCTACACCTTC

J: TRBJ1-4
D: .
V: TRBV2
size: .
CDR3: CASSVRFDEKLFF
DNA: TGTGCCAGCAGTGTCCGGTTTGATGAAAAACTGTTTTTT

J: TRBJ1-1
D: .
V: TRBV5-1
size: .
CDR3: CASSQGSTGEAFF
DNA: TGCGCCAGCAGCCAGGGCTCGACGGGTGAAGCTTTCTTT

J: TRBJ2-7
D: .
V: TRBV6-5
size: .
CDR3: CASSFQRSSYEQYF
DNA: TGTGCCAGCAGTTTCCAGCGGAGCTCCTACGAGCAGTACTTC

J: TRBJ1-1
D: .
V: TRBV21-1
size: .
CDR3: CASEAGIAFF
DNA: TGTGCCAGCGAGGCGGGGATCGCTTTCTTT

J: TRBJ1-5
D: TRBD1
V: TRBV28
size: .
CDR3: CASASPGQGKGNQPQHF
DNA: TGTGCCAGCGCCTCTCCGGGACAGGGGAAGGGTAATCAGCCCCAGCATTTT

J: TRBJ1-1
D: TRBD1
V: TRBV27
size: once
CDR3: CASSQLQGIPEAFF
DNA: TGTGCCAGCAGTCAGCTACAGGGGATACCTGAAGCTTTCTTT

J: TRBJ2-2
D: .
V: TRBV7-5
size: .
CDR3: CARRRDRDRDTGELFF
DNA: TGTGCCAGAAGACGAGACCGGGACAGGGATACCGGGGAGCTGTTTTTT

J: TRBJ1-1
D: .
V: TRBV4-1
size: .
CDR3: CASSQERVTGVKVNTEAFF
DNA: TGCGCCAGCAGCCAAGAAAGGGTGACAGGCGTTAAGGTGAACACTGAAGCTTTCTTT

J: TRBJ1-1
D: TRBD1
V: TRBV7-2
size: once
CDR3: CASSPGDRRNTEAFF
DNA: TGTGCCAGCAGCCCGGGGGACAGGCGGAACACTGAAGCTTTCTTT

J: TRBJ1-2
D: .
V: TRBV4-2
size: few
CDR3: CASSQGARNGYTF
DNA: TGTGCCAGCAGCCAGGGGGCTCGGAATGGCTACACCTTC

J: TRBJ2-6
D: TRBD1
V: TRBV2
size: once
CDR3: CASSKGTAGANVLTF
DNA: TGTGCCAGCAGCAAAGGGACAGCTGGGGCCAACGTCCTGACTTTC

J: TRBJ2-7
D: TRBD1
V: TRBV10-3
size: .
CDR3: CAIAPGQAYEQYF
DNA: TGTGCCATCGCCCCGGGACAGGCCTACGAGCAGTACTTC

J: TRBJ1-3
D: .
V: TRBV4-2
size: .
CDR3: CASSSSPRSGNTIYF
DNA: TGTGCCAGCAGCTCTAGCCCCCGCTCTGGAAACACCATATATTTT

J: TRBJ1-1
D: .
V: TRBV27
size: .
CDR3: CASSHPRGTEAFF
DNA: TGTGCCAGCAGTCACCCGCGGGGCACTGAAGCTTTCTTT

J: TRBJ2-1
D: TRBD2
V: TRBV11-2
size: .
CDR3: CASSVSSGANLNNEQFF
DNA: TGTGCCAGCAGCGTATCTAGCGGAGCCAACCTTAACAATGAGCAGTTCTTC

J: TRBJ2-6
D: TRBD1
V: TRBV29-1
size: .
CDR3: CSVEVPGQGRFVLTF
DNA: TGCAGCGTTGAAGTGCCAGGACAGGGTCGTTTCGTCCTGACTTTC

J: TRBJ2-2
D: TRBD2
V: TRBV10-3
size: .
CDR3: CAIRPTSGLDTGELFF
DNA: TGTGCCATCAGGCCGACTAGCGGCCTTGACACCGGGGAGCTGTTTTTT

J: TRBJ2-1
D: TRBD2
V: TRBV4-1
size: .
CDR3: CASRPLAGGRNEQFF
DNA: TGCGCCAGCAGGCCTCTAGCGGGGGGCCGCAATGAGCAGTTCTTC

J: TRBJ1-1
D: .
V: TRBV6-5
size: .
CDR3: CASAPLGQYTEAFF
DNA: TGTGCCAGCGCGCCCCTCGGTCAGTACACTGAAGCTTTCTTT

J: TRBJ2-1
D: TRBD2
V: TRBV24-1
size: .
CDR3: CATSDLADDNEQFF
DNA: TGTGCCACCAGTGATCTAGCGGATGACAATGAGCAGTTCTTC

J: TRBJ1-2
D: .
V: TRBV4-2
size: .
CDR3: CASSQESQTNYGYTF
DNA: TGTGCCAGCAGCCAAGAGTCACAGACTAACTATGGCTACACCTTC

J: TRBJ1-1
D: .
V: TRBV5-6
size: .
CDR3: CASSSPDGTNTEAFF
DNA: TGTGCCAGCAGCTCACCGGACGGGACGAACACTGAAGCTTTCTTT

J: TRBJ1-1
D: .
V: TRBV9
size: .
CDR3: CASSTYSGADTEAFF
DNA: TGTGCCAGCAGCACTTACTCCGGGGCGGACACTGAAGCTTTCTTT

J: TRBJ2-2
D: TRBD1
V: TRBV7-9
size: .
CDR3: CASSHRGRRSGELFF
DNA: TGTGCCAGCAGCCACAGGGGGAGACGGTCCGGGGAGCTGTTTTTT

J: TRBJ2-2
D: TRBD1
V: TRBV11-3
size: .
CDR3: CASSPGTGNTGELFF
DNA: TGTGCCAGCAGCCCTGGGACAGGGAACACCGGGGAGCTGTTTTTT

J: TRBJ1-1
D: TRBD1
V: TRBV28
size: .
CDR3: CASSSTGSAFF
DNA: TGTGCCAGCAGTTCGACAGGGTCCGCTTTCTTT

J: TRBJ2-1
D: TRBD2
V: TRBV7-3
size: .
CDR3: CAGSPWASGGTPYNEQFF
DNA: TGTGCCGGCAGCCCATGGGCTAGCGGGGGAACCCCCTACAATGAGCAGTTCTTC

J: TRBJ1-4
D: .
V: TRBV4-2
size: few
CDR3: CASSALTGTVGGKLFF
DNA: TGTGCCAGCAGCGCGTTGACCGGGACCGTTGGCGGAAAACTGTTTTTT

J: TRBJ2-1
D: TRBD2
V: TRBV11-3
size: .
CDR3: CASSKTSGSFNEQFF
DNA: TGTGCCAGCAGCAAAACCAGCGGGAGTTTCAATGAGCAGTTCTTC

J: TRBJ1-5
D: TRBD1
V: TRBV30
size: .
CDR3: CAWSGGQGLGQPQHF
DNA: TGTGCCTGGAGTGGAGGACAGGGGCTGGGTCAGCCCCAGCATTTT

J: TRBJ1-1
D: TRBD1
V: TRBV6-2/TRBV6-3
size: .
CDR3: CASSYFFWDSPTEAFF
DNA: TGTGCCAGCAGTTACTTTTTTTGGGACAGCCCTACTGAAGCTTTCTTT

J: TRBJ2-5
D: .
V: TRBV11-2
size: .
CDR3: CASSVQETQYF
DNA: TGTGCCAGCAGCGTCCAAGAGACCCAGTACTTC

J: TRBJ2-5
D: TRBD1
V: TRBV11-3
size: .
CDR3: CASSSGQYQETQYF
DNA: TGTGCCAGCAGCTCGGGACAGTACCAAGAGACCCAGTACTTC

J: TRBJ2-7
D: .
V: TRBV4-1
size: .
CDR3: CASSQKFGTESYEQYF
DNA: TGCGCCAGCAGCCAAAAGTTCGGGACGGAATCCTACGAGCAGTACTTC

J: TRBJ1-5
D: .
V: TRBV6-5
size: .
CDR3: CASSQGGRGNQPQHF
DNA: TGTGCCAGCAGCCAGGGCGGTAGGGGCAATCAGCCCCAGCATTTT

J: TRBJ1-3
D: .
V: TRBV13
size: few
CDR3: CASSLDSSSGNTIYF
DNA: TGTGCCAGCAGTCTGGACAGTAGCTCTGGAAACACCATATATTTT